The 11 T cell receptor beta chains in this list originate from one sample, sequenced in a study of T cells in tuberculosis. Generated by immunoSEQ multiplex PCR, the TCRdb table keeps only in-frame clones and is missing some. This sample has 25,000 to 35,000 clones, with about 95% found just once. The sample consisted of PBMCs. These receptor sequences come from a donor aged 10 to 29 with latent tuberculosis or without tuberculosis infection.

The chain combines TRBV13 with TRBJ2-1; the match to TRBD2 covers 10 bases. The germline CDR1 and CDR2 sequences are PRHDT and FYEKMQ (reference sequence). V lost 5 bases, J lost 10 bases, and 8 bases stayed unmatched. This CDR3 has 14 amino acids. CDR3 amino acids: CASSRVAGGPEQFF. CDR3 sequence (DNA): TGTGCCAGCAGCAGAGTAGCGGGGGGTCCCGAGCAGTTCTTC. Full variable domain (rest looked up from reference TRBV13 and TRBJ2-1): AAGVIQSPRHLIKEKRETATLKCYPIPRHDTVYWYQQGPGQDPQFLISFYEKMQSDKGSIPDRFSAQQFSDYHSELNMSSLELGDSALYFCASSRVAGGPEQFFGPGTRLTVL.

The V call is TRBV25-1, the J call TRBJ1-1; tentative D call: TRBD1 (6 bases). Trimming pared 2 bases from V and 4 bases from J, leaving 14 bases between. Germline-derived CDR1 and CDR2 are MGHDK and SYGVNS. CDR3 length: 15 residues. The CDR3 sequence is CASSEKDSIPTEAFF. The CDR3 DNA reads as TGTGCCAGCAGTGAAAAGGACAGTATACCCACTGAAGCTTTCTTT.

The chain combines TRBV6-5 with TRBJ2-7; unclear D gene. CDR1 is MNHEY and CDR2 is SVGAGI in the germline V gene. Trimming shortened V by 0 bases and J by 1 base, and 7 bases separated the two germline ends. The CDR3 spans 14 residues. The CDR3 bases are TGTGCCAGCAGTTACTCGGGCCTATCCTACGAGCAGTACTTC. Amino acids: CASSYSGLSYEQYF.

As concerns this clone: Other DNA sequences of this sample code for an identical CDR3. This sequence joins TRBV5-6 and TRBJ2-7, with 8 bases identical to TRBD2. The CDR3 sequence is 14 residues long. V lost 3 bases to trimming and J lost 2 bases; unmatched junction nucleotides: 4. Looked up from germline, CDR1 is SGHDT and CDR2 is YYEEEE. CDR3 sequence: CASSSSGGPYEQYF. The CDR3 DNA reads TGTGCCAGCAGCTCGAGCGGGGGCCCCTACGAGCAGTACTTC.

The chain links TRBV4-1 to TRBJ2-2, with 9 nucleotides matching TRBD2. The germline CDR1 and CDR2 sequences are MGHRA and YSYEKL. This CDR3 contains 17 residues. J gave up 0 bases and V 4 bases, and 6 bases lay outside the gene matches. The CDR3 DNA reads as TGCGCCAGCAGCCGTAGCGGGAGATCCCCGAACACCGGGGAGCTGTTTTTT. Residues: CASSRSGRSPNTGELFF.

The chain has TRBV2 and TRBJ2-5; no clear D gene. This CDR3 comprises 13 residues. V shed 6 bases and J shed 3 bases, with 11 bases lying between them. Germline V gives CDR1 SNHLY, CDR2 FYNNEI. CDR3 nucleotides: TGTGCCAGCAGCGAGGAGATGGAAGAGACCCAGTACTTC. Translation: CASSEEMEETQYF. The entire variable domain, with the rest obtained from reference TRBV2 and TRBJ2-5, is as follows: EPEVTQTPSHQVTQMGQEVILRCVPISNHLYFYWYRQILGQKVEFLVSFYNNEISEKSEIFDDQFSVERPDGSNFTLKIRSTKLEDSAMYFCASSEEMEETQYFGPGTRLLVL.

The CDR3 DNA reads as TGCGCCAGCAGCCGCGGGAGGGCCGGGACAGATACGCAGTATTTT. This translates into CASSRGRAGTDTQYF. This chain uses TRBV23-1 with TRBJ2-3; TRBD2 aligns across 9 bases. TRBV23-1 is classed as an ORF, of uncertain function. The V segment lost 6 bases and the J segment 3 bases; nucleotides outside the gene matches: 7. CDR3 length: 15 amino acids.

This sequence joins TRBV2 and TRBJ2-2; D not resolved. CDR1 SNHLY and CDR2 FYNNEI come from the germline V gene. CDR3 size: 13 residues. The V gene lost 4 bases and the J gene lost 1 base, with 4 bases spanning the gap. CDR3 coding DNA: TGTGCCAGCAGTGCAGGGAACACCGGGGAGCTGTTTTTT. Amino acids: CASSAGNTGELFF.

In nucleotides, the CDR3 is TGTGCCACCAGCAGAGATCTGAGTAGCAATCAGCCCCAGCATTTT. Amino acids: CATSRDLSSNQPQHF. The chain carries TRBV15 and TRBJ1-5, with D unresolved. Trimming removed 0 bases from V and 0 bases from J, with 6 bases in between. Germline loops: CDR1 LNHNV, CDR2 YYDKDF (reference sequence). This CDR3 comprises 15 residues.

The chain joins TRBV5-1 to TRBJ1-2; 10 bases match TRBD1. CDR3 length equals 14 residues. CDR1 SGHRS and CDR2 YFSETQ come from the germline V gene. Trimming took 4 bases from V and 2 from J; bases not matched to a gene: 2. This CDR3 reads CASSGGQGNYGYTF. DNA for the CDR3: TGCGCCAGCAGCGGGGGACAGGGGAACTATGGCTACACCTTC.

CDR3 coding DNA: TGTGCCTGGAGTTCACTAGATACGCAGTATTTT. Encoded protein: CAWSSLDTQYF. This chain connects TRBV30 to TRBJ2-3, with D hard to call. The CDR3 totals 11 residues. The V end was cut by 2 bases, the J end by 5 bases, with 5 bases between. Germline V gene lookup returns CDR1 GTSNPN and CDR2 SVGIG (reference sequence).